Sequencing of this TCR beta chain was carried out in a study of technical replicates of blood from a handful of donors. Trimming took off 5 bases at V and 2 bases at J, with 9 bases between the two ends. The CDR3 length is 13 residues. Per germline, CDR1 SGHTA and CDR2 FQGNSA. The protocol was immunoSEQ multiplex PCR, while the TCRdb copy is restricted to in-frame clones and leaves out a portion. The profile shows some 77,000 clones, 70% to 90% of them singletons. This clonotype originated in a human donor in good health. Some clones in this sample may be carry-over from other donors' samples. The sequenced sample consisted of PBMCs. The chain recombines TRBV7-2 with TRBJ1-2; D may be TRBD1 (6 bases). CDR3 nucleotides: TGTGCCAGCAGCATGACAGGAAACTATGGCTACACCTTC. Translating gives CASSMTGNYGYTF.